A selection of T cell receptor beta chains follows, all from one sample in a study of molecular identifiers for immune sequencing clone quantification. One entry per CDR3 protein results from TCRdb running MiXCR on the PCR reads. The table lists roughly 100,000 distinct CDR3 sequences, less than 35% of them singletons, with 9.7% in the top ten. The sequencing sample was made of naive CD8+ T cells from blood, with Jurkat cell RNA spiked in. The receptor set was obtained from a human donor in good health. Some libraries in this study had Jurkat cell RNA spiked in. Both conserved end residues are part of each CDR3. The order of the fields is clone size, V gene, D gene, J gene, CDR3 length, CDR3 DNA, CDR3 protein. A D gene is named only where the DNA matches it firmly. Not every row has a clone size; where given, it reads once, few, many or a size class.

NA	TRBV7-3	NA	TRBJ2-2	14	TGTGCCAGCAACGGGGGTCCGGGGACCGGGGAGCTGTTTTTT	CASNGGPGTGELFF
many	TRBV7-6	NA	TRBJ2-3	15	TGTGCCAGCTCCTGGGGGGGGCCTAGCACAGATACGCAGTATTTT	CASSWGGPSTDTQYF
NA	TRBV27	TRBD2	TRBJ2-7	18	TGTGCCAGCAGTCCAGCTCTACCCCAGGGCGGGAGGGCCGACGAGCAGTACTTC	CASSPALPQGGRADEQYF
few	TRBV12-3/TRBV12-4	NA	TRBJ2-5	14	TGTGCCAGCAGTTTACTGGGGTTAAAAGAGACCCAGTACTTC	CASSLLGLKETQYF
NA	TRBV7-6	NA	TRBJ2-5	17	TGTGCCAGCAGCCGCACTGACACCGGACAAACCCAAGAGACCCAGTACTTC	CASSRTDTGQTQETQYF
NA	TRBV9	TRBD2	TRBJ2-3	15	TGTGCCAGCAGCGTACTCGGGACTAGCGGAGATACGCAGTATTTT	CASSVLGTSGDTQYF
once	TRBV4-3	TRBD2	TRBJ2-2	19	TGCGCCAGCAGCCAAGCGGGACTAGCGGGAGGGCCTTTCACCGGGGAGCTGTTTTTT	CASSQAGLAGGPFTGELFF
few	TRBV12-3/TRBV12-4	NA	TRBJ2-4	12	TGTGCCAGCAGTTTAAATGGGTACATTCAGTACTTC	CASSLNGYIQYF
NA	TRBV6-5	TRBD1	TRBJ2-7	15	TGTGCCAGCAGCCCCTCGACCAGGGGGTTCTACGAGCAGTACTTC	CASSPSTRGFYEQYF
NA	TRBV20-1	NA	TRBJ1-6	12	TGCAGGCCCGGAGGGGTAGCTTCACCCCACCACTTT	CRPGGVASPHHF
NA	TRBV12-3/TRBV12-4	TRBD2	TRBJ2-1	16	TGTGCCAGCAGTTTAGAACTAGCGGGAGGGCCGGGTGAGCAGCTCTTC	CASSLELAGGPGEQLF
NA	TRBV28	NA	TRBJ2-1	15	TGTGCCAGCAGTGTTGAGGGGACCCCTCACAATGAGCAGTTCTTC	CASSVEGTPHNEQFF
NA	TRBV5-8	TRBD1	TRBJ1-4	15	TGTGCCAGCAGCTGGGGACAGGGGACTAATGAAAAACTGTTTTTT	CASSWGQGTNEKLFF
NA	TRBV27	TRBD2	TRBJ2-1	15	TGTGCCAGCAGTCTGGGGCTAGCGGCATACAATGAGCAGTTCTTC	CASSLGLAAYNEQFF
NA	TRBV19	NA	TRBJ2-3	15	TGTGCCAGTAGTCCCACCGGGTATTCCGGAGATACGCAGTATTTT	CASSPTGYSGDTQYF
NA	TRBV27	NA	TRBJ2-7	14	TGTGCCAGCAGTTTACTCACGGGAGTCTACGAGCAGTACTTC	CASSLLTGVYEQYF
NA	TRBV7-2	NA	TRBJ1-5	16	TGTGCCAGCAGCTCCGGGGTCAGATATAGCAATCAGCCCCAGCATTTT	CASSSGVRYSNQPQHF
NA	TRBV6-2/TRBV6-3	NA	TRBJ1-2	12	TGTGCCAGCAGCCCAGATCCCTATGGCTACACCTTC	CASSPDPYGYTF
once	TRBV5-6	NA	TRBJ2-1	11	TGTGCCTGCAGCTTGTTCAATGAGCAGTTCTTC	CACSLFNEQFF
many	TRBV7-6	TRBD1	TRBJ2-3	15	TGTGCCAGCAGCTTAGTAGGGGGCGTTACAGATACGCAGTATTTT	CASSLVGGVTDTQYF
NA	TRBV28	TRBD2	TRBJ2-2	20	TGTGCCAGCAGTTTAATCGTCCCAATAGGGAGGGTCGGAGGAGCCGGGGAGCTGTTTTTT	CASSLIVPIGRVGGAGELFF
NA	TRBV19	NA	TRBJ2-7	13	TGTGCCAGTAGTATGCAGGGCGCGGTTGAGCAGTACTTC	CASSMQGAVEQYF
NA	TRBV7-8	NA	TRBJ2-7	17	TGTGCCAGCAGCTTAGAGCCCGCCGGCCCGACGTCCTACGAGCAGTACTTC	CASSLEPAGPTSYEQYF
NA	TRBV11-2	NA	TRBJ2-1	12	TGTGCCAGCAGCTTAGGATTTAATGAGCAGTTCTTC	CASSLGFNEQFF
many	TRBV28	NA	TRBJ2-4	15	TGTGCCAGCAGTTTAGCTAGAGTAGCCAAAAACATTCAGTACTTC	CASSLARVAKNIQYF
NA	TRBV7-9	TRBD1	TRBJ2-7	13	TGTGCCAGCAGCCAGACCCCGGACAGGGGGCGGACCTTC	CASSQTPDRGRTF
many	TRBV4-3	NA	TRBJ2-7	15	TGCGCCAGCAGCCAAGATTCGGACCGAGGATACGAGCAGTACTTC	CASSQDSDRGYEQYF
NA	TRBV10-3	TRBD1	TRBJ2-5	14	TGTGCCATCAGTGACGGGACAGCCCAAGAGACCCAGTACTTC	CAISDGTAQETQYF
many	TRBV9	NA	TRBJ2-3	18	TGTGCCAGCAGCAGAGAGGGTCAGGTGGCGCTCCCCACAGATACGCAGTATTTT	CASSREGQVALPTDTQYF
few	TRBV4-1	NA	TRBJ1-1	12	TGCGCCAGCAGCCAAATTATAGGGCTTGCTTTCTTT	CASSQIIGLAFF
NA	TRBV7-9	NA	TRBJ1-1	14	TGTGCCAGCCACCCGCCCCTCGGAGGCACTGAAGCATTCTTT	CASHPPLGGTEAFF
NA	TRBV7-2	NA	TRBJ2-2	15	TGTGCCAGCAGCTTCGTCGGGACGAACACCGGGGAGCTGTTTTTT	CASSFVGTNTGELFF
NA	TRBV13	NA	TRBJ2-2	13	TGTGCCAGCAGCTTTAGAGGATTCGGGGAGCTGCTTTTT	CASSFRGFGELLF
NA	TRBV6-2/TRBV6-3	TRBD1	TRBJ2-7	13	TGTGCCAGCAGCCCGACAGGGGATCACGAGCAGTACTTC	CASSPTGDHEQYF
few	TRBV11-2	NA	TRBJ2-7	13	TGTGCCAGCAGCTTAGCCTGGACCTACGAGCAGTACTTC	CASSLAWTYEQYF